One T cell receptor beta chain is described in this entry. These data originate in a study of blood T cell repertoires in COVID-19. For the study at large: Italy, Spain and the United States were the sources of the convalescent and acute COVID-19 samples. PBMCs, B-cell-depleted T cells, or T cells were the source of the cDNA or gDNA that made up the material.

Authors' data handling: Amplification with reference gene primers provided the estimates of nucleated cell counts. The protocol was immunoSEQ multiplex PCR, while the TCRdb copy is restricted to in-frame clones and leaves out a portion. The V and J calls and the clone size are those of that table, but D and trimming were determined from the DNA. The profile covers fewer than 110,000 clones, with 84% appearing a single time and approximately 12% taken by the ten largest. CDR1 and CDR2 (germline): SGHKS, YYEKEE (reference sequence). Trimming removed 3 bases from V and 10 bases from J, with 14 bases in between. This CDR3 has 14 amino acids.

The chain uses TRBV5-5 and TRBJ1-6, with a possible D match to TRBD1 (5 bases). This TCR came from a human donor in a cohort sampled during active or convalescent COVID-19. The sample was peripheral blood. CDR3 nucleotide sequence: TGTGCCAGCAGCTCCAATAGCGGGGGGTCACCCCTCCACTTT. The encoded protein is CASSSNSGGSPLHF.